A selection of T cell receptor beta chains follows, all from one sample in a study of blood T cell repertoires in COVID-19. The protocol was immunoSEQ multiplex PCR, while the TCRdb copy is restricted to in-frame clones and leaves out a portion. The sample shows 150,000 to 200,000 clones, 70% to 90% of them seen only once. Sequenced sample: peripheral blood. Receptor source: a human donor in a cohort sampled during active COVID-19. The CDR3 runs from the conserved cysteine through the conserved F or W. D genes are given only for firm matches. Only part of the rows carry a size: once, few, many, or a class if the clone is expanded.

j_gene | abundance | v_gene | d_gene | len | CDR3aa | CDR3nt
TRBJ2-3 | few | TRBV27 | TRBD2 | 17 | CASSFAGGLPSTDTQYF | TGTGCCAGCAGTTTCGCGGGGGGCCTTCCCTCCACAGATACGCAGTATTTT
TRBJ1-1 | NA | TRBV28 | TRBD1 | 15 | CASRSTPDRGPGAFF | TGTGCCAGCAGGTCTACCCCCGACAGGGGGCCGGGTGCTTTCTTT
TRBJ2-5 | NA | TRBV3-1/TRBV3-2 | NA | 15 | CASSRQGQRQETQYF | TGTGCCAGCAGCCGCCAAGGACAGCGCCAAGAGACCCAGTACTTC
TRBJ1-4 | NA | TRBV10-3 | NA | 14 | CAIRGGTLNEKLFF | TGTGCCATCAGAGGCGGGACCCTTAATGAAAAACTGTTTTTT
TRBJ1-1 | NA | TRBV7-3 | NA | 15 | CASSSGRGMNTEAFF | TGTGCCAGCAGCTCAGGACGGGGAATGAACACTGAAGCTTTCTTT
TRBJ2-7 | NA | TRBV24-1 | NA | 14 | CATSDVQSPYEQYF | TGTGCCACCAGTGATGTACAGAGCCCCTACGAGCAGTACTTC
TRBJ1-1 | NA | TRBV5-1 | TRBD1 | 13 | CASSRQGVAEAFF | TGCGCCAGCAGCCGGCAGGGGGTGGCTGAAGCTTTCTTT
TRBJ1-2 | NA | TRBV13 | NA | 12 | CASSLGGIDYTF | TGTGCCAGCAGCTTAGGCGGGATCGACTACACCTTC
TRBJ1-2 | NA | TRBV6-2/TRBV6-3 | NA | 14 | CASSFGTGQSGYTF | TGTGCCAGCAGTTTCGGAACAGGGCAGAGTGGCTACACCTTC
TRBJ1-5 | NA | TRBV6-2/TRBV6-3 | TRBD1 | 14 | CASSRDSRNQPQHF | TGTGCCAGCAGCCGGGACAGTCGCAATCAGCCCCAGCATTTT
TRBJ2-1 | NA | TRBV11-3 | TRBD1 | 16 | CASSFRTGTGGNEQFF | TGTGCCAGCAGCTTCCGTACCGGGACAGGGGGCAATGAGCAGTTCTTC
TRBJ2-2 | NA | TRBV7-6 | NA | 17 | CASSLRPPGSNTGELFF | TGTGCCAGCAGCTTAAGGCCCCCAGGTTCGAACACCGGGGAGCTGTTTTTT
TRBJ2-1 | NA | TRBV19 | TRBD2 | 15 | CASSNKRGSYNEQFF | TGTGCCAGTAGTAACAAGCGGGGCTCCTACAATGAGCAGTTCTTC
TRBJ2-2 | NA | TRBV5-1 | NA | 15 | CASSRELTGAGELFF | TGCGCCAGCAGCCGCGAACTGACGGGGGCCGGGGAGCTGTTTTTT
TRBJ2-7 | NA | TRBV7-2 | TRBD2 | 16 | CASSLAGTSGTDEQYF | TGTGCCAGCAGCTTAGCCGGGACTAGCGGGACGGACGAGCAGTACTTC
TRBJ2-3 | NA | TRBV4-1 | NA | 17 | CASSQDSLGRSADTQYF | TGCGCCAGCAGCCAAGATTCCCTGGGGAGGTCCGCAGATACGCAGTATTTT
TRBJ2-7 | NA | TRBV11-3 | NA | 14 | CASSLGPQQSEQYF | TGTGCCAGCAGCTTAGGCCCTCAACAGTCCGAGCAGTACTTC
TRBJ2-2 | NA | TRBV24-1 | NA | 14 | CATSALRNTGELFF | TGTGCCACCAGTGCTCTCAGGAACACCGGGGAGCTGTTTTTT
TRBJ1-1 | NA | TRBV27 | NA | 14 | CASSLWAMNTEAFF | TGTGCCAGCAGTCTCTGGGCGATGAACACTGAAGCTTTCTTT
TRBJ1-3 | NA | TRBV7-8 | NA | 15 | CASSPLRRMRNTIYF | TGTGCCAGCAGCCCGCTTAGGAGGATGAGGAACACCATATATTTT
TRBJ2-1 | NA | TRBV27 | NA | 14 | CASRRDPPFHEQFF | TGTGCCAGCAGGCGGGACCCCCCGTTCCATGAGCAGTTCTTC
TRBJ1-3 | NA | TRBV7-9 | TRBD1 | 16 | CASSSPRTGLGNTIYF | TGTGCCAGCAGCTCCCCCCGGACAGGGCTTGGAAACACCATATATTTT
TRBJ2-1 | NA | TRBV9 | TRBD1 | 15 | CASSVDLGQGNEQFF | TGTGCCAGCAGCGTAGATCTGGGACAGGGCAATGAGCAGTTCTTC
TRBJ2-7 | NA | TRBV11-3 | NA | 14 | CASSLDTGTYEQYF | TGTGCCAGCAGCTTAGACACGGGTACCTACGAGCAGTACTTC
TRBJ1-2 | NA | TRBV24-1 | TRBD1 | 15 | CATKTGVGKGYGYTF | TGTGCCACCAAGACAGGGGTGGGGAAGGGGTATGGCTACACCTTC
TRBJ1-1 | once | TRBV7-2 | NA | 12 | CASGAGRTEAFF | TGTGCCAGCGGGGCAGGGCGCACTGAAGCTTTCTTT
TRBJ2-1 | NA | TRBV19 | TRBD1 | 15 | CASSWGTGLPNEQFF | TGTGCCAGTAGTTGGGGGACAGGACTTCCTAATGAGCAGTTCTTC
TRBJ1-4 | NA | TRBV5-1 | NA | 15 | CASSLGGDFNEKLFF | TGCGCCAGCAGCTTGGGCGGGGACTTCAATGAAAAACTGTTTTTT
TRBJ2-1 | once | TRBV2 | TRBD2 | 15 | CASSVREGSYNEQFF | TGTGCCAGCAGCGTTAGGGAGGGCTCCTACAATGAGCAGTTCTTC
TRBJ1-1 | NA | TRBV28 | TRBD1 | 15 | CASSPPQGVNTEAFF | TGTGCCAGCAGTCCGCCACAGGGGGTGAACACTGAAGCTTTCTTT
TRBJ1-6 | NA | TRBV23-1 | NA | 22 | CASSQFSEESDRCVFASSPLHF | TGCGCCAGCAGTCAATTTTCTGAGGAATCTGACAGGTGCGTCTTTGCGTCGTCACCCCTCCACTTT
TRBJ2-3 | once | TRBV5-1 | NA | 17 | CASSLNVATFGTDTQYF | TGCGCCAGCAGCTTGAATGTAGCTACTTTCGGCACAGATACGCAGTATTTT
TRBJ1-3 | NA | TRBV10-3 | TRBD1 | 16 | CAARGTGTLSGNTIYF | TGTGCCGCCCGAGGGACAGGGACGCTCTCTGGAAACACCATATATTTT
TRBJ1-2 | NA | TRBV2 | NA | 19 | CASMTRVRTGPPMATGYTF | TGTGCCAGCATGACTAGGGTGAGAACAGGCCCCCCTATGGCTACAGGCTACACCTTC
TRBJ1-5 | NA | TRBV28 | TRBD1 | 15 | CASSFYRGGNQPQHF | TGTGCCAGCAGTTTCTACAGGGGTGGCAATCAGCCCCAGCATTTT
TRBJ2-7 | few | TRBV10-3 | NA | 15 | CAISEGGGSSYEQYF | TGTGCCATCAGTGAGGGGGGCGGTAGCTCCTACGAGCAGTACTTC
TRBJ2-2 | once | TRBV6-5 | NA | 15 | CASSSFITVPGELFF | TGTGCCAGCAGTTCTTTTATTACGGTCCCCGGGGAGCTGTTTTTT
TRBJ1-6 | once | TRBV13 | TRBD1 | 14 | CASSPGGADSPLHF | TGTGCCAGCAGCCCAGGGGGCGCGGATTCACCCCTCCACTTT
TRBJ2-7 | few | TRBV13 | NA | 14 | CASSLTGEAYEQYF | TGTGCCAGCAGCTTAACAGGGGAGGCCTACGAGCAGTACTTC
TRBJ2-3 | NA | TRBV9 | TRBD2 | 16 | CASSGGLAGNTDTQYF | TGTGCCAGCAGCGGTGGACTAGCGGGGAACACAGATACGCAGTATTTT
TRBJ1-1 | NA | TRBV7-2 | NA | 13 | CASSLDRLKEAFF | TGTGCCAGCAGCCTCGACAGGCTGAAAGAAGCTTTCTTT
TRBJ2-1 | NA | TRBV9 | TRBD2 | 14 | CASSLRLANGEQFF | TGTGCCAGCAGCCTCCGACTAGCCAATGGTGAGCAGTTCTTC
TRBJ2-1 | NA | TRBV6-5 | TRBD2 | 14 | CASSSVAGVTEQFF | TGTGCCAGCAGTTCCGTAGCGGGAGTCACTGAGCAGTTCTTC
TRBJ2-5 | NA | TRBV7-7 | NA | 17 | CASSLRGTAFGQETQYF | TGTGCTAGCAGCTTACGGGGGACAGCTTTTGGACAAGAGACCCAGTACTTC
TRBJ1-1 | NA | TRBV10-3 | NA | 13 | CAISEKAETKAFF | TGTGCCATCAGTGAGAAAGCCGAAACCAAAGCTTTCTTT
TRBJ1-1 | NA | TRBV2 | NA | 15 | CASSAEAGMNTEAFF | TGTGCCAGCAGTGCCGAGGCGGGCATGAACACTGAAGCTTTCTTT
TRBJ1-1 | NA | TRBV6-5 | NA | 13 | CASSPNMNTEAFF | TGTGCCAGCAGTCCTAATATGAACACTGAAGCTTTCTTT
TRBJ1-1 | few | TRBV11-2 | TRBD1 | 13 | CASSLDRGRKAFF | TGTGCCAGCAGCTTAGACAGGGGGCGAAAAGCTTTCTTT
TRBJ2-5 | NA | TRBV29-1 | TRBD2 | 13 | CSVGPSGRETQYF | TGCAGCGTTGGACCTAGCGGGAGGGAGACCCAGTACTTC
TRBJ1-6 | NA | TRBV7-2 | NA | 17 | CASTLAGRMSYNSPLHF | TGTGCCAGCACCCTGGCGGGAAGGATGTCCTATAATTCACCCCTCCACTTT
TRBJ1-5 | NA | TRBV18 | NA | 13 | CASSPAGDQPQHF | TGTGCCAGCTCACCAGCGGGGGATCAGCCCCAGCATTTT
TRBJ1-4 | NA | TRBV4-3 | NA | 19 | CASSPYGLGAGGDNEKLFF | TGCGCCAGCAGCCCCTACGGTCTGGGGGCCGGGGGGGATAATGAAAAACTGTTTTTT
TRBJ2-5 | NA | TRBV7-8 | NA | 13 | CASSLLGAETQYF | TGTGCCAGCAGCTTACTGGGGGCTGAGACCCAGTACTTC